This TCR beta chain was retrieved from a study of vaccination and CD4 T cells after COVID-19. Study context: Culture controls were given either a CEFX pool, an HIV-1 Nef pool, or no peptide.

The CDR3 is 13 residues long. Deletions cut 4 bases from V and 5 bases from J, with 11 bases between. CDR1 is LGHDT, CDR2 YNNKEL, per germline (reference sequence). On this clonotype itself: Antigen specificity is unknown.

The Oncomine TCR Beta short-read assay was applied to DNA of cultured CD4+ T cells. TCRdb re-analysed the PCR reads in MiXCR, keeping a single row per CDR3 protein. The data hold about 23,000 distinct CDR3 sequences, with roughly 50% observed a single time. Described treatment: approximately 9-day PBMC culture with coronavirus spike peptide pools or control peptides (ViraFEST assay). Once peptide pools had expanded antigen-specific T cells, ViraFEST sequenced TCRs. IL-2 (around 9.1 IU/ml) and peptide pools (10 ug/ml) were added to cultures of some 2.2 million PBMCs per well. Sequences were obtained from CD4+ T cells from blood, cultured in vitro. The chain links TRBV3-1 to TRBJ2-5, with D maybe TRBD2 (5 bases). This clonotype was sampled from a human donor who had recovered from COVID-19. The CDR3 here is CASSLLRVETQYF. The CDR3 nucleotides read TGTGCCAGCAGCCTTCTGAGGGTTGAGACCCAGTACTTC.